The present T cell receptor beta chain was sequenced within a study of identical twins. Study-wide points: Findings depended on cross-sectional statistics rather than tracking the same donors.

Template switching created a universal primer site, and the cDNA included unique molecular identifiers. TCRdb reprocessed the 5' RACE reads via MiXCR and lists one record per CDR3 protein. This sample has 690,000 or so distinct CDR3 sequences, with under 9% found just once. Each donor (without exception) was a healthy Caucasian. This clonotype was counted many times. Its matching antigen is unknown. This same sample was also taken into another study, of yellow fever vaccine responses in identical twins. That source adds: Twins' vaccine T cell response reportedly seemed partly convergent, partly personalized.

The TCR comes from a woman younger than 35 in good health. What was sequenced was PBMCs.

The CDR3 protein is CSARVYDAVEQYF. For the CDR3, the DNA is TGCAGTGCTAGAGTATATGATGCGGTCGAGCAGTACTTC. This chain joins TRBV20-1 and TRBJ2-7; no firm D call. The germline V gene encodes CDR1 DFQATT and CDR2 SNEGSKA (reference sequence). This CDR3 spans 13 amino acids. Trimming removed 1 base from V and 6 bases from J, with 13 bases in between.